Following are 29 T cell receptor beta chains from one sample sequenced in a study of blood T cell repertoires in COVID-19. Here immunoSEQ multiplex PCR was the method, and the copy in TCRdb shows in-frame clones only, minus some. The table lists around 200,000 clones, about 90% of them singletons. Sequences were obtained from PBMCs or T cells enriched from blood (not recorded which). The receptor source for this set is a woman aged 45-65 years in a cohort exposed to, infected with or recovered from COVID-19 (not recorded which).

The chain is built from TRBV5-1 and TRBJ1-3, with unresolved D. V lost 3 bases to trimming and J lost 1 base, with 8 bases between them. The CDR3 sequence is 14 residues long. CDR1 and CDR2 (germline): SGHRS, YFSETQ. The chain's CDR3 is CASSSERSGNTIYF. The CDR3 DNA reads as TGCGCCAGCAGCTCGGAGAGGTCTGGAAACACCATATATTTT.

The chain combines TRBV6-1 with TRBJ1-2; possibly TRBD1 for D (5 bases). Germline lookup yields CDR1 MNHNS and CDR2 SASEGT. The CDR3 sequence is 14 residues long. The V gene lost 3 bases and the J gene lost 0 bases, with 8 bases spanning the gap. CDR3 nucleotide sequence: TGTGCCAGCAGTGACCCAGGGTCTAACTATGGCTACACCTTC. It is translated as CASSDPGSNYGYTF.

The gene calls are TRBV6-5 and TRBJ2-3, with 7 nucleotides matching TRBD1. The V gene's germline CDR1 is MNHEY and CDR2 SVGAGI. This CDR3 spans 15 amino acids. V lost 7 bases and J lost 0; bases outside the gene matches: 7. The CDR3 region is CASKPYRGSTDTQYF. In nucleotides, the CDR3 is TGTGCCAGCAAGCCCTACAGGGGTAGCACAGATACGCAGTATTTT.

The rearrangement uses TRBV18 and TRBJ1-6; TRBD1 aligns across 10 bases. Germline V gene sequence: CDR1 KGHSH, CDR2 LQKENI. The CDR3 spans 22 residues. The V and J ends lost 4 bases and 0 bases, in that order; junction bases with no gene match: 18. For the CDR3, the DNA is TGTGCCAGCTCACGAAGTCCCGGGACAGGGGTTTCGGGCCGCTCCTATAATTCACCCCTCCACTTT. Its translation is CASSRSPGTGVSGRSYNSPLHF.

CDR3 region: CASSLEGAYGYTF. CDR3 in DNA: TGTGCCAGCAGTTTGGAAGGGGCCTATGGCTACACCTTC. The V gene is TRBV6-2 or TRBV6-3, the J gene TRBJ1-2; perhaps TRBD1 as D (5 bases). V was trimmed by 4 bases and J by 4 bases, leaving 10 bases between them. The CDR3 length is 13 residues. The germline V gene has CDR1 MNHEY and CDR2 SVGEGT.

The rearrangement joins TRBV5-5 to TRBJ2-3, with a tentative D call TRBD2 (5 bases). The germline V gene has CDR1 SGHKS and CDR2 YYEKEE (reference sequence). The CDR3 has 14 amino acids. Trimming took 3 bases from V and 1 from J, leaving 9 bases between them. Here the CDR3 reads CASSWERRTDTQYF. Here the CDR3 DNA reads TGTGCCAGCAGCTGGGAGAGGCGCACAGATACGCAGTATTTT.

This chain joins TRBV5-6 and TRBJ1-1, with 10 positions matching TRBD1. This CDR3 has 16 amino acids. The germline gives CDR1 SGHDT, CDR2 YYEEEE. V was pared by 3 bases and J by 0 bases, with 5 bases of the junction left unmatched. The CDR3 reads CASSWTGGRVNTEAFF. The CDR3 DNA reads TGTGCCAGCAGCTGGACAGGGGGGAGGGTGAACACTGAAGCTTTCTTT.

In the case of this clone: The identical CDR3 is also encoded by other nucleotide sequences in the sample. The rearrangement joins TRBV5-1 to TRBJ2-5; perhaps TRBD1 as D (5 bases). Looked up from germline, CDR1 is SGHRS and CDR2 is YFSETQ. V lost 1 base and J lost 0, with 7 bases in between. The CDR3 sequence is 14 residues long. CDR3 loop: CASSLQGHQETQYF. The CDR3 DNA follows: TGCGCCAGCAGCTTGCAGGGCCACCAAGAGACCCAGTACTTC.

This clone was picked up one time. CDR3 sequence (DNA): TGTGCCAGCAGCGTAGATGGACTCAATCAGCCCCAGCATTTT. Its protein is CASSVDGLNQPQHF. The chain couples TRBV9 to TRBJ1-5; D is unresolved. V was shortened by 0 bases and J by 3 bases, with 7 bases between the two germline ends. The length of the CDR3 is 14 residues. Germline CDR1 and CDR2: SGDLS and YYNGEE.

This chain connects TRBV6-5 to TRBJ1-5; D not resolved. Germline lookup yields CDR1 MNHEY and CDR2 SVGAGI. V was trimmed by 6 bases and J by 4 bases, leaving 7 bases between them. This CDR3 contains 12 residues. CDR3 residues: CASRSYNQPQHF. The CDR3 nucleotides read TGTGCCAGCAGGTCCTATAATCAGCCCCAGCATTTT.

The chain uses TRBV30 and TRBJ1-3, with D uncertain. Per the germline V gene, CDR1 is GTSNPN and CDR2 is SVGIG (reference sequence). The CDR3 has 16 amino acids. V lost 5 bases to trimming and J lost 0 bases, with 17 bases between them. DNA for the CDR3: TGTGCCTGGGACTCGGGGTTACGGAGCTCTGGAAACACCATATATTTT. As protein: CAWDSGLRSSGNTIYF. The full variable domain, completed using reference TRBV30 and TRBJ1-3, is SQTIHQWPATLVQPVGSPLSLECTVEGTSNPNLYWYRQAAGRGLQLLFYSVGIGQISSEVPQNLSASRPQDRQFILSSKKLLLSDSGFYLCAWDSGLRSSGNTIYFGEGSWLTVV.

This chain uses TRBV30 with TRBJ1-4; 8 positions match TRBD1. Per germline, CDR1 GTSNPN and CDR2 SVGIG (reference sequence). The CDR3 spans 14 residues. With V trimmed by 7 bases and J by 4 bases, 8 bases remained unmatched. The CDR3 region is CAYHPGGNNEKLFF. CDR3 DNA: TGTGCCTACCACCCAGGGGGCAATAATGAAAAACTGTTTTTT.

This clone appeared once. CDR3 sequence (DNA): TGTGCCACCAGTGATTTAGGGGTTGGTGCGAACACCGGGGAGCTGTTTTTT. Translation: CATSDLGVGANTGELFF. The chain couples TRBV24-1 to TRBJ2-2; TRBD1 might be the D (5 bases). The CDR3 is made up of 17 amino acids. The V gene's germline CDR1 is KGHDR and CDR2 SFDVKD. Trimming took 1 base from V and 0 from J, leaving 11 bases between them.

This clone was observed a handful of times. The gene calls are TRBV11-2 and TRBJ2-3, with D possibly matching TRBD2 (6 bases). The germline CDR1 and CDR2 sequences are SGHAT and FQNNGV. V shed 1 base and J shed 6 bases, with 17 bases lying between them. The CDR3 loop spans 16 amino acids. The CDR3 nucleotides are TGTGCCAGCAGCTTAGGCTTGGGCGGGGCGTCGGATACGCAGTATTTT. Amino acids: CASSLGLGGASDTQYF. The whole variable domain, remainder taken from reference TRBV11-2 and TRBJ2-3, is EAGVAQSPRYKIIEKRQSVAFWCNPISGHATLYWYQQILGQGPKLLIQFQNNGVVDDSQLPKDRFSAERLKGVDSTLKIQPAKLEDSAVYLCASSLGLGGASDTQYFGPGTRLTVL.

This chain connects TRBV7-8 to TRBJ2-7; TRBD1 might be the D (7 bases). CDR3 length: 16 amino acids. Germline CDR1 is SGHVS and CDR2 is FQNEAQ. The germline V and J ends were trimmed by 1 base and 2 bases, with 15 bases remaining between them. DNA of the CDR3: TGTGCCAGCAGCTTAGATCCCCGCGGGACAGCCTACGAGCAGTACTTC. Its protein is CASSLDPRGTAYEQYF.

There are a few counts of this clone. The chain employs TRBV19 and TRBJ1-1; 9 bases are a match to TRBD1. This CDR3 contains 18 residues. Per germline, CDR1 LNHDA and CDR2 SQIVND (reference sequence). The ends lost 5 bases at V and 2 bases at J; junction bases unmatched: 15. In DNA, the CDR3 is TGTGCCAGTAGTCCTAACCCCGGGACAGGGCGCGGAAACACTGAAGCTTTCTTT. Translation: CASSPNPGTGRGNTEAFF.

The V call is TRBV24-1, the J call TRBJ2-1; the D gene is possibly TRBD2 (5 bases). Per germline, CDR1 KGHDR and CDR2 SFDVKD. The CDR3 spans 11 residues. With 6 bases removed from V and 10 bases from J, the gap between germline ends came to 9 bases. CDR3 residues: CATSLRGEQFF. CDR3 bases: TGTGCCACCAGTCTTCGCGGGGAGCAGTTCTTC.

The chain carries TRBV6-2 or TRBV6-3 and TRBJ2-1; TRBD2 matches at 10 bases. V lost 6 bases and J lost 5; bases outside the gene matches: 7. The CDR3 has 15 residues. Germline lookup yields CDR1 MNHEY and CDR2 SVGEGT. The CDR3 DNA is TGTGCCAGCAGCTGGGGACTAGCGAGGAACAATGAGCAGTTCTTC. It codes for CASSWGLARNNEQFF.

This clone appeared a single time. The chain recombines TRBV19 with TRBJ1-5; D is possibly TRBD1 (6 bases). V was trimmed by 4 bases and J by 4 bases, leaving 17 bases between them. The CDR3 runs to 16 residues. Germline V gives CDR1 LNHDA, CDR2 SQIVND (reference sequence). CDR3 sequence (DNA): TGTGCCAGTAGTAGGGGCGGGGGCTGGCAGAATCAGCCCCAGCATTTT. Translation gives CASSRGGGWQNQPQHF. Full variable domain (rest looked up from reference TRBV19 and TRBJ1-5): DGGITQSPKYLFRKEGQNVTLSCEQNLNHDAMYWYRQDPGQGLRLIYYSQIVNDFQKGDIAEGYSVSREKKESFPLTVTSAQKNPTAFYLCASSRGGGWQNQPQHFGDGTRLSIL.

The chain uses TRBV28 and TRBJ1-2, with D possibly matching TRBD1 (6 bases). Trimming removed 8 bases from V and 7 bases from J, with 17 bases in between. The germline CDR1 and CDR2 sequences are MDHEN and SYDVKM. There are 13 residues in the CDR3. The CDR3 coding sequence is TGTGCCAGCGTATACAGGGCCTCCGTTGGCTACACCTTC. Its protein is CASVYRASVGYTF.

The gene calls are TRBV21-1 and TRBJ1-4; the D call in the table, TRBD1, was not verified against the DNA. TRBV21-1 is listed as a pseudogene. This CDR3 spans 17 amino acids. Here the CDR3 reads CASSQSRQGPTNEKLFF. CDR3 sequence (DNA): TGTGCCAGCAGCCAAAGCCGACAGGGTCCTACTAATGAAAAACTGTTTTTT.

This chain uses TRBV3-1 (or the pseudogene TRBV3-2) with TRBJ2-5; D is possibly TRBD2 (7 bases). Germline V CDR1 and CDR2: LGHDT, YNNKEL (reference sequence). V was pared by 2 bases and J by 4 bases, with 11 bases between. The CDR3 covers 14 residues. The CDR3 spells CASSQRGAGETQYF. The CDR3, as DNA: TGTGCCAGCAGCCAACGGGGGGCCGGAGAGACCCAGTACTTC.

The chain is built from TRBV14 and TRBJ2-1, with D possibly TRBD1 on 5 matching bases. The CDR3 loop spans 17 amino acids. With 6 bases removed from V and 3 bases from J, the gap between germline ends came to 21 bases. Germline assignment: CDR1 SGHDN and CDR2 FVKESK. The CDR3 DNA follows: TGTGCCAGCAGAGTGTTACAGGATCCTACACTCTACAATGAGCAGTTCTTC. Translated, it gives CASRVLQDPTLYNEQFF.

The gene calls are TRBV7-2 and TRBJ2-7; D may be TRBD2 (6 bases). Per germline, CDR1 SGHTA and CDR2 FQGNSA. Trimming took 1 base from V and 2 from J, leaving 15 bases between them. The CDR3 has 16 residues. CDR3 coding DNA: TGTGCCAGCAGCTTAGGGTGGCGGGACGGCGCCTACGAGCAGTACTTC. Translating gives CASSLGWRDGAYEQYF.

This chain connects TRBV9 to TRBJ1-1; D possibly corresponds to TRBD1 (5 bases). V was shortened by 0 bases and J by 8 bases, with 11 bases between the two germline ends. Germline CDR1 and CDR2: SGDLS and YYNGEE. The CDR3 covers 13 residues. CDR3 DNA: TGTGCCAGCAGCGTAGGGGCGGGGGAAGAAGCTTTCTTT. It specifies CASSVGAGEEAFF.

The chain links TRBV11-2 to TRBJ1-1, with D possibly matching TRBD1 (6 bases). There are 13 residues in the CDR3. The germline V and J ends were trimmed by 4 bases and 3 bases, with 9 bases remaining between them. The germline gives CDR1 SGHAT, CDR2 FQNNGV. Here the CDR3 DNA reads TGTGCCAGCAGCTGGACAGAGGACACTGAAGCTTTCTTT. Its protein is CASSWTEDTEAFF. The full variable domain, completed using reference TRBV11-2 and TRBJ1-1, is EAGVAQSPRYKIIEKRQSVAFWCNPISGHATLYWYQQILGQGPKLLIQFQNNGVVDDSQLPKDRFSAERLKGVDSTLKIQPAKLEDSAVYLCASSWTEDTEAFFGQGTRLTVV.

This clone was picked up a small number of times. CDR3 amino acids: CATIQGDASTDTQYF. In DNA, the CDR3 is TGTGCCACCATCCAGGGGGATGCTAGCACAGATACGCAGTATTTT. The chain employs TRBV15 and TRBJ2-3; TRBD1 agrees at 7 bases. The germline V gene has CDR1 LNHNV and CDR2 YYDKDF (reference sequence). V lost 7 bases and J lost 0; bases outside the gene matches: 7. The CDR3 has 15 residues. Supplemented by reference TRBV15 and TRBJ2-3, the full variable domain reads DAMVIQNPRYQVTQFGKPVTLSCSQTLNHNVMYWYQQKSSQAPKLLFHYYDKDFNNEADTPDNFQSRRPNTSFCFLDIRSPGLGDTAMYLCATIQGDASTDTQYFGPGTRLTVL.

The table lists this clone with a few counts. The rearrangement joins TRBV3-1 (or the pseudogene TRBV3-2) to TRBJ1-1; TRBD1 matches 7 bases. The CDR3 has 13 amino acids. Per the germline V gene, CDR1 is LGHDT and CDR2 is YNNKEL (reference sequence). With V trimmed by 6 bases and J by 4 bases, 5 bases remained unmatched. CDR3 DNA: TGTGCCAGCAGTCGATCAGGGGGCACTGAAGCTTTCTTT. This codes for CASSRSGGTEAFF.

This clone is a singleton in its sample. This rearrangement joins TRBV30 to TRBJ1-1; 7 nucleotides agree with TRBD1. This CDR3 contains 12 residues. CDR1 and CDR2 (germline): GTSNPN, SVGIG (reference sequence). The V and J ends lost 2 bases and 10 bases, in that order; junction bases with no gene match: 7. CDR3 protein: CAWSTNRGPAFF. The CDR3 DNA is TGTGCCTGGAGTACCAACAGGGGTCCAGCTTTCTTT. The variable domain in full, with the rest retrieved from reference TRBV30 and TRBJ1-1, is SQTIHQWPATLVQPVGSPLSLECTVEGTSNPNLYWYRQAAGRGLQLLFYSVGIGQISSEVPQNLSASRPQDRQFILSSKKLLLSDSGFYLCAWSTNRGPAFFGQGTRLTVV.